The present entry profiles one T cell receptor beta chain with its context. Its antigen is not known. The germline CDR1 and CDR2 sequences are SGHTA and FQGNSA. Trimming left V 4 bases short and J 11 bases short, with 21 bases between. This CDR3 has 14 residues. Assay used: immunoSEQ multiplex PCR; TCRdb lists only in-frame clones, some missing. Of tens of thousands of clones in the sample, around nine tenths are singletons; the top ten hold over 5.5%. The sample originates from a study of T cell responses to AZD1222 COVID-19 vaccine. Findings of the study overall: At study baseline, merely over 5 AZD1222 recipients were seropositive. Vaccine-associated CD4 TCRs spanned spike, dominant at 160-218 and 743-854. The donor group comprised mostly white British people and more females; the analysis possibly underestimated clonal diversity.

The source of this sequence is an adult who received the MenACWY meningococcal vaccine as a control. This sequence joins TRBV7-2 and TRBJ2-7; maybe TRBD2 (6 bases). The sample here was peripheral blood, taken 28 days after the second dose of the MenACWY control vaccine. CDR3 loop: CASSSYVKGGPEYF. The CDR3 region has the DNA TGTGCCAGCAGCTCCTACGTGAAAGGAGGGCCCGAGTACTTC.